The rows below give T cell receptor beta chains drawn from one sample of a study of blood T cell repertoires in COVID-19. Data came from immunoSEQ multiplex PCR; TCRdb stores just in-frame clones and leaves some out. The sample comprises about 190,000 clones, 75% to 90% of which are singletons, and roughly 6.7% rests with the top ten. The sample comprised peripheral blood. The receptors here all came from a man aged 40-55 years with acute or convalescent COVID-19. Each CDR3 is given without its conserved first and last residue.

V gene	J gene	CDR3 protein
TRBV11-1	TRBJ1-2	ASSPAGIYYGYT
TRBV6-1	TRBJ2-7	ASSEVWDSHYEQY
TRBV2	TRBJ1-2	ASRVPDRGPYGYT
TRBV28	TRBJ2-5	ASTWGLAGGPETQY
TRBV28	TRBJ2-7	ASSLGLWEQY
TRBV18	TRBJ1-2	ASSPGQGLNYGYT
TRBV6-5	TRBJ2-7	ASSRSGPESYEQY
TRBV19	TRBJ1-5	ASSISTDNQPQH
TRBV6-6	TRBJ1-1	ASSNPTESNTEAF
TRBV19	TRBJ2-3	ASSRGFTDTQY
TRBV27	TRBJ2-2	ASSWVTVANTGELF
TRBV18	TRBJ1-1	ASSALTGVDTEAF
TRBV6-5	TRBJ1-1	ASSWTVRTEAF
TRBV18	TRBJ2-7	ASSPTGIEQY
TRBV5-1	TRBJ2-7	ASSLATGFVNEQY
TRBV19	TRBJ2-2	ASSMRQGAPTGELF
TRBV5-6	TRBJ1-6	ASTLDGVMGSPLH
TRBV11-2	TRBJ2-3	ASSRGLATSTDTQY
TRBV19	TRBJ1-2	ASSFLTGAAGYT
TRBV18	TRBJ2-5	ASSPLTSGQTQY
TRBV19	TRBJ2-7	ASSVLAGGNYEQY
TRBV29-1	TRBJ2-1	SVADSGGPNEQF
TRBV7-9	TRBJ2-5	ASSLRQGSQETQY
TRBV24-1	TRBJ2-5	ATSVTGGQETQY
TRBV5-1	TRBJ2-2	ASSFRLAGTNTGELF
TRBV4-2	TRBJ2-7	ASSQDGTSGEEQY
TRBV7-8	TRBJ2-1	ASSLEAGGVYNEQF
TRBV7-9	TRBJ2-7	ASSGTGGKRTYEQY
TRBV5-6	TRBJ2-3	ASSGSIGQGGTDTQY
TRBV9	TRBJ1-4	ASSVAGAGEKLF
TRBV3-1/TRBV3-2	TRBJ1-5	ASSQQGAAQPQH
TRBV6-2/TRBV6-3	TRBJ1-6	ASSPIWQGDSPLH